The rows below give T cell receptor beta chains drawn from one sample of a study of cytomegalovirus exposure and HLA in healthy donors. Generated by immunoSEQ multiplex PCR, the TCRdb table keeps only in-frame clones and is missing some. Among 150,000 to 200,000 clones, around 80% were seen once, and the ten largest hold roughly 1.2%. The source material was PBMCs. Source of these receptors: a woman aged 25 to 39 in good health and CMV-seronegative. The CDR3 runs from the conserved cysteine through the conserved F or W. D genes are given only for firm matches. Rows may omit the clone size; those that give it use once, few, many or a size class.

clone_size j_call v_call d_call cdr3_nt cdr3_aa
. TRBJ1-4 TRBV11-1 . TGTGCCAGCAGCGCCCGGGGGGCGGCTAATGAAAAACTGTTTTTT CASSARGAANEKLFF
. TRBJ2-1 TRBV23-1 TRBD2 TGCGCCAGCAGTCAATCGGCGGTCATGGTGACTAGCGGGACCAATGAGCAGTTCTTC CASSQSAVMVTSGTNEQFF
few TRBJ1-1 TRBV18 . TGTGCCAGCTCCGGTGGGAGGGGGATGAACACTGAAGCTTTCTTT CASSGGRGMNTEAFF
. TRBJ2-2 TRBV5-6 TRBD2 TGTGCCAGCCGGGGGGACTCGAACACCGGGGAGCTGTTTTTT CASRGDSNTGELFF
once TRBJ1-1 TRBV4-1 . TGCGCCAGCAGCCAAGGACTTAGAACAGAAGCTTTCTTT CASSQGLRTEAFF
once TRBJ2-2 TRBV27 . TGTGCCAGCGCGGGCACGAACACCGGGGAGCTGTTTTTT CASAGTNTGELFF
. TRBJ2-7 TRBV7-8 . TGTGCCAGCAGCTATACAAGCTACGAGCAGTACTTC CASSYTSYEQYF
. TRBJ2-7 TRBV7-9 . TGTGCCAGCAGCTTCTCCGGGAACCCTTACGAGCAGTACTTC CASSFSGNPYEQYF
once TRBJ2-7 TRBV5-1 . TGCGCCAGCAGCGGGGCGGGAAACTCCTACGAGCAGTACTTC CASSGAGNSYEQYF
. TRBJ2-7 TRBV2 TRBD1 TGTGCCAGCAGATTTGACAGGGGTACCTACGAGCAGTACTTC CASRFDRGTYEQYF
. TRBJ2-3 TRBV30 . TGTGCCTGGAGTGTACAAAAAATGACAGATACGCAGTATTTT CAWSVQKMTDTQYF